The T cell receptor (beta chain) described here comes from a study of blood T cell repertoires in COVID-19. Sequenced by immunoSEQ multiplex PCR; TCRdb stores in-frame clones only, minus some. Counted here are approximately 160,000 clones, 81% occurring once; the ten biggest clones make up 11%. From germline, CDR1 is SEHNR and CDR2 FQNEAQ (reference sequence). CDR3 length: 13 residues. V trimming: 3 bases; J trimming: 4 bases; junction bases outside the gene matches: 2. The material sequenced was peripheral blood. This receptor was obtained from a man in his sixties with active or convalescent COVID-19. The J gene is TRBJ2-7, the V gene TRBV7-9, with 8 nucleotides matching TRBD1. CDR3 bases: TGTGCCAGCAGCTTTCAGGGGGCTTACGAGCAGTACTTC. Its translation is CASSFQGAYEQYF.